This T cell receptor beta chain originates from a study of T cells expressing NK-cell markers. TCRdb processed the 5' RACE reads again and assigns one entry to each CDR3 protein, with no DNA. This sample's clone table lists 120,000 to 150,000 distinct CDR3 sequences. Germline loops: CDR1 SEHNR, CDR2 FQNEAQ (reference sequence). This CDR3 spans 18 amino acids. The sequence came from a man younger than 35 in good health. Specimen: blood T cells: a sorted CD56 or NKG2C T cell subset, CD4+ or CD8+ T cells, or bulk PBMC T cells (not recorded which). V usage is TRBV7-9 and J usage is TRBJ1-1; TCRdb calls TRBD1, which cannot be checked without DNA. CDR3 protein: CASSLTADRGSLIIEAFF.